Presented here are 28 T cell receptor beta chains from one specimen sequenced in a study of CD8 T cells in ankylosing spondylitis. TCRdb passed the 5' RACE reads through MiXCR, listing each CDR3 protein once. The table shows approximately 250,000 distinct CDR3 sequences, with 8% to 11% occurring only once. The sequenced sample consisted of blood, either unsorted or a sorted T cell fraction (not recorded which). Every receptor here comes from a male donor with ankylosing spondylitis or in good health (not recorded which).

This clonotype was seen ten or more times. The J gene is TRBJ2-7, the V gene TRBV9, with a possible D match to TRBD1 (7 bases). The CDR3 is 15 amino acids. The ends were cut back, 3 bases at V and 4 bases at J, with 17 bases in the middle. CDR1 and CDR2 from the germline V gene are SGDLS and YYNGEE. The CDR3 is CASSARQGGLYEQYF. In nucleotides, the CDR3 is TGTGCCAGCAGCGCCAGACAGGGAGGCCTATACGAGCAGTACTTC.

This clonotype was detected a few times. This sequence joins TRBV29-1 and TRBJ2-2, with D perhaps TRBD1 (6 bases). Germline V gives CDR1 SQVTM, CDR2 ANQGSEA. Between the trimmed V and J ends, which lost 4 bases and 5 bases, there was a span of 14 bases. The CDR3 is 14 residues long. The CDR3 region is CSVGGRLGTGELFF. The CDR3 bases are TGCAGCGTTGGGGGGCGGTTAGGTACCGGGGAGCTGTTTTTT.

This clonotype was seen at least ten times. The J gene is TRBJ2-3, the V gene TRBV5-1; D gene unclear. V lost 0 bases, J lost 5 bases, and 13 bases lay in between. CDR3 length: 15 amino acids. Germline V gives CDR1 SGHRS, CDR2 YFSETQ. The CDR3 nucleotides are TGCGCCAGCAGCTTGGGGGAACTCGGTGGAGATACGCAGTATTTT. Translation: CASSLGELGGDTQYF.

Details on this clonotype: This clone may be a read error of a much larger clone one base away. The V gene is TRBV7-9, the J gene TRBJ2-7; D is possibly TRBD1 (5 bases). In germline, CDR1 is SEHNR, CDR2 FQNEAQ (reference sequence). CDR3 length: 14 residues. The CDR3 spells CVSSFPGKVYEQYF. Written as DNA, the CDR3 is TGTGTCAGCAGCTTTCCAGGGAAAGTCTACGAGCAGTACTTC.

This clonotype was seen at least ten times. This chain joins TRBV4-2 and TRBJ2-3, with 8 bases lining up with TRBD2. V shed 1 base, J shed 11 bases, and the junction held 14 bases outside the gene matches. CDR1 LGHNA and CDR2 YNFKEQ come from the germline V gene. This CDR3 comprises 16 residues. Written as DNA, the CDR3 is TGTGCCAGCAGCCAAGTTGTTAGGACTAGCAGCGGGATGCAGTATTTT. Translation gives CASSQVVRTSSGMQYF.

This clonotype came up many times. The chain is built from TRBV20-1 and TRBJ1-2; weak D call: TRBD1 (5 bases). The V end was cut by 6 bases, the J end by 4 bases, with 9 bases between. The CDR3 covers 11 residues. Germline CDR1 DFQATT, CDR2 SNEGSKA (reference sequence). Here the CDR3 reads CSAGGSYGYTF. DNA for the CDR3: TGCAGTGCCGGGGGGTCCTATGGCTACACCTTC.

This clonotype came up many times. The CDR3 nucleotides are TGCGCCAGCAGCTTGGTTGGCGGGGAGAATGAAAAACTGTTTTTT. Amino acid sequence: CASSLVGGENEKLFF. V gene TRBV5-1 combines with J gene TRBJ1-4; no definite D call. The CDR3 has 15 residues. V shed 0 bases and J shed 5 bases, with 11 bases lying between them. Germline lookup yields CDR1 SGHRS and CDR2 YFSETQ.

This clonotype was detected only a few times. A much larger clone is a single base away; this may be a read error. This chain joins TRBV4-1 and TRBJ2-1; D ambiguous. CDR3 length equals 14 residues. Germline CDR1 and CDR2: MGHRA and YSYEKL. Trimming removed 0 bases from V and 9 bases from J, with 12 bases in between. The CDR3 loop reads CASSQDGFYGEQFF. The CDR3 DNA sequence: TGCGCCAGCAGCCAAGATGGGTTTTATGGTGAGCAGTTCTTC.

The sample holds many counts of this clonotype. V usage is TRBV5-1 and J usage is TRBJ2-1; D is undetermined. Germline V lookup: CDR1 SGHRS, CDR2 YFSETQ. The V end was cut by 0 bases, the J end by 12 bases, with 7 bases between. The CDR3 is 11 amino acids. The DNA of the CDR3 is TGCGCCAGCAGCTTGGAAGGACCGCAGTTCTTC. The encoded protein is CASSLEGPQFF.

This clonotype was detected many times. The chain is built from TRBV9 and TRBJ2-3; D call uncertain. Deletions cut 2 bases from V and 2 bases from J, with 6 bases between. The V gene's germline CDR1 is SGDLS and CDR2 YYNGEE. The CDR3 spans 13 residues. CDR3 sequence reads: CASSVATTDTQYF. In DNA form, the CDR3 reads TGTGCCAGCAGCGTGGCTACCACAGATACGCAGTATTTT.

This chain links TRBV12-3 or TRBV12-4 with TRBJ2-3, with D possibly matching TRBD2 (5 bases). The CDR3 length is 14 residues. The germline V and J ends were trimmed by 6 bases and 4 bases, with 14 bases remaining between them. The CDR3 loop is CASSFTPGADTQYF. In nucleotides, the CDR3 is TGTGCCAGCAGCTTCACCCCCGGGGCAGATACGCAGTATTTT.

This clonotype has just a few counts. The gene calls are TRBV20-1 and TRBJ2-1; D not resolved. Germline V gene sequence: CDR1 DFQATT, CDR2 SNEGSKA (reference sequence). V lost 2 bases and J lost 7, with 9 bases in between. This CDR3 has 12 amino acids. This chain's CDR3 is CSARKGMNEQFF. The CDR3 coding sequence is TGCAGTGCTAGAAAGGGTATGAATGAGCAGTTCTTC.

The chain carries TRBV7-2 and TRBJ2-6; D gene ambiguous. The germline V gene has CDR1 SGHTA and CDR2 FQGNSA. Trimming stripped 5 bases from V and 14 bases from J, with 16 bases between. The CDR3 sequence is 13 residues long. The CDR3 region is CASSPGSTFLLTF. CDR3 in DNA: TGTGCCAGCAGCCCCGGGTCTACTTTCCTCCTGACTTTC.

At least ten counts were recorded for this clonotype. The chain couples TRBV20-1 to TRBJ2-3, with 9 bases lining up with TRBD1. Trimming took 2 bases from V and 2 from J; bases not matched to a gene: 8. In germline, CDR1 is DFQATT, CDR2 SNEGSKA (reference sequence). The CDR3 contains 16 residues. CDR3 coding DNA: TGCAGTGCTAGACCTCCGGGACAGGGAGCCACAGATACGCAGTATTTT. This codes for CSARPPGQGATDTQYF.

This clonotype appeared many times. The chain combines TRBV5-1 with TRBJ2-1; D perhaps matches TRBD2 (7 bases). In germline, CDR1 is SGHRS, CDR2 YFSETQ. The CDR3 is 13 residues long. V was clipped by 4 bases and J by 10 bases, with 15 bases between them. For the CDR3, the DNA is TGCGCCAGCAGCAAGGGGGGGGATGAGGAGCAGTTCTTC. Amino acid sequence: CASSKGGDEEQFF. Variable domain in full (rest from reference TRBV5-1 and TRBJ2-1): KAGVTQTPRYLIKTRGQQVTLSCSPISGHRSVSWYQQTPGQGLQFLFEYFSETQRNKGNFPGRFSGRQFSNSRSEMNVSTLELGDSALYLCASSKGGDEEQFFGPGTRLTVL.

This clonotype was seen ten or more times. V usage is TRBV30 and J usage is TRBJ2-1, with TRBD1 matching over 9 bases. Germline V gene sequence: CDR1 GTSNPN, CDR2 SVGIG (reference sequence). The trim removed 3 bases at V and 8 bases at J, leaving 5 bases unmatched. The CDR3 covers 13 residues. CDR3 residues: CAWRPGQGDEQFF. The DNA of the CDR3 is TGTGCCTGGAGACCGGGACAGGGCGATGAGCAGTTCTTC.

Many counts were recorded for this clonotype. The chain links TRBV20-1 to TRBJ1-1; 8 nucleotides align to TRBD1. J was trimmed by 4 bases and V by 3 bases; bases with no gene match: 4. The germline V gene has CDR1 DFQATT and CDR2 SNEGSKA (reference sequence). This CDR3 comprises 13 residues. CDR3 nucleotide sequence: TGCAGTGCTAGCATAACAGGGGGCACTGAAGCTTTCTTT. This gives the protein CSASITGGTEAFF.

Ten or more counts support this clonotype. The CDR3 bases are TGCGCCAGCAGCGTCGGGACAGCCTACGAGCAGTACTTC. Protein: CASSVGTAYEQYF. The chain uses TRBV5-1 and TRBJ2-7, with 7 bases lining up with TRBD1. V trimming: 4 bases; J trimming: 2 bases; junction bases outside the gene matches: 3. The germline V gene encodes CDR1 SGHRS and CDR2 YFSETQ. The CDR3 consists of 13 residues.

This clonotype was seen more than once but under ten times. The chain recombines TRBV5-1 with TRBJ2-1; D unclear. Germline V lookup: CDR1 SGHRS, CDR2 YFSETQ. The V end was cut by 3 bases, the J end by 10 bases, with 14 bases between. The CDR3 has 13 residues. The CDR3 coding sequence is TGCGCCAGCAGCTCGTTCTCACTGGGGGAGCAGTTCTTC. This codes for CASSSFSLGEQFF.

This clonotype came up many times. The rearrangement uses TRBV10-1 and TRBJ2-3, with D unclear. V lost 2 bases and J 1 base, leaving 13 bases between the germline ends. Germline lookup yields CDR1 WNHNN and CDR2 SYGVQD (reference sequence). This CDR3 has 16 residues. This CDR3 reads CASSEMVLGGTDTQYF. In nucleotides, the CDR3 is TGCGCCAGCAGTGAGATGGTCCTTGGAGGCACAGATACGCAGTATTTT.

This clonotype was observed many times. CDR3 bases: TGTGCCAGCAGTCCGAGCGGGGGAAGCTCTGGAAACACCATATATTTT. This sequence encodes CASSPSGGSSGNTIYF. V and J are TRBV6-1 and TRBJ1-3; D is possibly TRBD1 (5 bases). V was trimmed by 5 bases and J by 0 bases, leaving 14 bases between them. From germline, CDR1 is MNHNS and CDR2 SASEGT. The length of the CDR3 is 16 residues.

The rearrangement uses TRBV6-2 or TRBV6-3 and TRBJ2-2, with a tentative D call TRBD2 (6 bases). The CDR3 runs 14 residues. The V end lost 7 bases, the J end lost 4 bases, and 13 bases lay between the germline ends. Germline V gene lookup returns CDR1 MNHEY and CDR2 SVGEGT. CDR3 nucleotide sequence: TGTGCCAGCATCCGGGACTCTATCACCGGGGAGCTGTTTTTT. It translates to CASIRDSITGELFF.

Ten or more counts support this clonotype. The chain joins TRBV20-1 to TRBJ2-7; perhaps TRBD1 as D (5 bases). CDR1 and CDR2 (germline): DFQATT, SNEGSKA (reference sequence). This CDR3 region has 11 residues. The CDR3 loop reads CSLKGSHEQYF. In DNA form, the CDR3 reads TGCAGCCTCAAGGGGTCCCACGAGCAGTACTTC.

The table lists this clonotype with many counts. The chain joins TRBV4-2 to TRBJ2-7; a weak D match, TRBD2 (6 bases). Germline assignment: CDR1 LGHNA and CDR2 YNFKEQ. The V gene lost 0 bases and the J gene lost 6 bases, with 21 bases spanning the gap. The CDR3 totals 17 residues. CDR3 sequence (DNA): TGTGCCAGCAGCCAAGATCTCCCTCAGCGGGTCCGCGGCGAGCAGTACTTC. Translated: CASSQDLPQRVRGEQYF.

The chain is built from TRBV20-1 and TRBJ1-3; 9 nucleotides agree with TRBD1. The CDR3 contains 13 residues. The ends lost 4 bases at V and 7 bases at J; junction bases unmatched: 5. CDR1 and CDR2 from the germline V gene are DFQATT and SNEGSKA (reference sequence). The CDR3 region is CSAITDRGNTIYF. The CDR3, as DNA: TGCAGTGCTATAACCGACAGGGGGAACACCATATATTTT.

This clonotype occurred many times. The chain recombines TRBV6-1 with TRBJ1-1, with D perhaps matching TRBD1 (6 bases). The CDR3 consists of 13 residues. Trimming pared 0 bases from V and 11 bases from J, leaving 13 bases between. Germline V gives CDR1 MNHNS, CDR2 SASEGT. CDR3 coding DNA: TGTGCCAGCAGTGAAGCGGGGGCCCCCGGGGCTTTCTTT. As protein: CASSEAGAPGAFF.

The chain uses TRBV7-9 and TRBJ1-3; D might be TRBD1 (5 bases). There are 16 residues in the CDR3. The V gene lost 5 bases and the J gene lost 0 bases, with 14 bases spanning the gap. Looked up from germline, CDR1 is SEHNR and CDR2 is FQNEAQ (reference sequence). CDR3 nucleotide sequence: TGTGCCAGCAGCGAACCTTCGGGGCTCTCTGGAAACACCATATATTTT. Translated, it gives CASSEPSGLSGNTIYF.

This clonotype was counted at least ten times. This chain links TRBV20-1 with TRBJ2-3, with D perhaps TRBD2 (6 bases). The V end was cut by 6 bases, the J end by 3 bases, with 22 bases between. Per germline, CDR1 DFQATT and CDR2 SNEGSKA (reference sequence). The CDR3 extends over 16 amino acids. CDR3 sequence (DNA): TGCAGTGCGTCACATCGTGGCGGGGCGACGACAGATACGCAGTATTTT. Translating it yields CSASHRGGATTDTQYF.